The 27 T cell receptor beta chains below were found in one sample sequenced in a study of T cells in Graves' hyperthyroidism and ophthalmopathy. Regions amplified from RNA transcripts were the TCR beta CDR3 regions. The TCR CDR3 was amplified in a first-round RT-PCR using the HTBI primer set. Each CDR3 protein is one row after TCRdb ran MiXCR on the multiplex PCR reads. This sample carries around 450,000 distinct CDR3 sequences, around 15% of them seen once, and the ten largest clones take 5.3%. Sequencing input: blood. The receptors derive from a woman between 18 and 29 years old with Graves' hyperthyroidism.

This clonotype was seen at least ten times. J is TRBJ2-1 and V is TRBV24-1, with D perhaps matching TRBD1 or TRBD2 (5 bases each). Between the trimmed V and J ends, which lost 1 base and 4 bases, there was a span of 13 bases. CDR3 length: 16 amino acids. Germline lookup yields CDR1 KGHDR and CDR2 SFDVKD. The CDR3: CATSDFGGEGYNEQFF. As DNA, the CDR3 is TGTGCCACCAGTGATTTCGGCGGAGAGGGGTACAATGAGCAGTTCTTC.

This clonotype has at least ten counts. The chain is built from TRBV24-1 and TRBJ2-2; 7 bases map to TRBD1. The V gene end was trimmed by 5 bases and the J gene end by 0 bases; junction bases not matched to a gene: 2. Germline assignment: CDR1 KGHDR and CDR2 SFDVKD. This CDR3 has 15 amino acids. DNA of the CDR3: TGTGCCACCAGTGGGACAGGATCGAACACCGGGGAGCTGTTTTTT. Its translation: CATSGTGSNTGELFF.

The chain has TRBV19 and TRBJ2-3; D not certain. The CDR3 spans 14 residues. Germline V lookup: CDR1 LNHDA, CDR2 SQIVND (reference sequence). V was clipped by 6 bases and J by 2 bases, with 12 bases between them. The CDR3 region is CASSRLDLTDTQYF. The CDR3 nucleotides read TGTGCCAGTAGCCGCCTTGACCTCACAGATACGCAGTATTTT.

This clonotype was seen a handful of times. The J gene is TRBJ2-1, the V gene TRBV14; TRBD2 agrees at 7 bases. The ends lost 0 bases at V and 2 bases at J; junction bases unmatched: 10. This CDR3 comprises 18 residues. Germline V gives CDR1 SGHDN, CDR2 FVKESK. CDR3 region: CASSQDLLAGVAYNEQFF. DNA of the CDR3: TGTGCCAGCAGCCAAGATTTACTGGCGGGAGTAGCCTACAATGAGCAGTTCTTC.

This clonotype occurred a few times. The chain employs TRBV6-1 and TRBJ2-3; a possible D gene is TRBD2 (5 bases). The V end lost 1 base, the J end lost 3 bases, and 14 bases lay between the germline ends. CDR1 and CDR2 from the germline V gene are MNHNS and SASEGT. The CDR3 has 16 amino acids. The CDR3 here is CASSEVESGTTDTQYF. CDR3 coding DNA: TGTGCCAGCAGTGAAGTTGAGAGCGGCACGACAGATACGCAGTATTTT.

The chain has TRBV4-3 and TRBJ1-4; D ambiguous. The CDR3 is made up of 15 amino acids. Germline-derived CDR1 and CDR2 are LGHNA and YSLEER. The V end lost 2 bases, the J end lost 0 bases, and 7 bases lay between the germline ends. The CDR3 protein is CASSQSGATNEKLFF. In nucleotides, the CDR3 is TGCGCCAGCAGCCAATCGGGTGCAACTAATGAAAAACTGTTTTTT.

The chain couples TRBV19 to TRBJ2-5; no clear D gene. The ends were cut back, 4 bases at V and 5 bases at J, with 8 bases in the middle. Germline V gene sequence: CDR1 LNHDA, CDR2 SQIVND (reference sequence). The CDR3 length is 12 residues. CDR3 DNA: TGTGCCAGTAGTAAAGATGAGGAGACCCAGTACTTC. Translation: CASSKDEETQYF. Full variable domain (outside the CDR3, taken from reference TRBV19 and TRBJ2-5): DGGITQSPKYLFRKEGQNVTLSCEQNLNHDAMYWYRQDPGQGLRLIYYSQIVNDFQKGDIAEGYSVSREKKESFPLTVTSAQKNPTAFYLCASSKDEETQYFGPGTRLLVL.

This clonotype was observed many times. In DNA, the CDR3 is TGTGCCAGCAGCTATGACAGTGGTACCTACGAGCAGTACTTC. It codes for CASSYDSGTYEQYF. The chain joins TRBV7-8 to TRBJ2-7; D might be TRBD1 (5 bases). CDR1 and CDR2 (germline): SGHVS, FQNEAQ. The CDR3 spans 14 residues. Trimming stripped 4 bases from V and 2 bases from J, with 12 bases between.

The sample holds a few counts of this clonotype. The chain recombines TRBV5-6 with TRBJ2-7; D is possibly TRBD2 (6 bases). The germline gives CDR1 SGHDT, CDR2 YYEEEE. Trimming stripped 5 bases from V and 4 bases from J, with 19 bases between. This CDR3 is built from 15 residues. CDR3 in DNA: TGTGCCAGCAGTAGGCAGGGCCGGAGGGTTTACGAGCAGTACTTC. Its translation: CASSRQGRRVYEQYF.

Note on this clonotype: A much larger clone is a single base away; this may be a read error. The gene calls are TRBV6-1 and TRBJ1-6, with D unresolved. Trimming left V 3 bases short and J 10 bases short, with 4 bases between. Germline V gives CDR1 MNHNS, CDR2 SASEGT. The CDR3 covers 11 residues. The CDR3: CASSERSPLHF. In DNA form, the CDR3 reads TGTGCCAGCAGTGAGCGGTCACCCCTCCACTTT.

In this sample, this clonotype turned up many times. The CDR3 region is CASSWGTTNYEQYF. The CDR3 DNA reads TGTGCCAGCAGCTGGGGGACAACTAACTACGAGCAGTACTTC. This chain joins TRBV28 and TRBJ2-7, with D maybe TRBD1 (6 bases). Germline V lookup: CDR1 MDHEN, CDR2 SYDVKM. There are 14 residues in the CDR3. Trimming took 6 bases from V and 3 from J, leaving 15 bases between them. The complete variable domain, with remaining parts taken from reference TRBV28 and TRBJ2-7, reads DVKVTQSSRYLVKRTGEKVFLECVQDMDHENMFWYRQDPGLGLRLIYFSYDVKMKEKGDIPEGYSVSREKKERFSLILESASTNQTSMYLCASSWGTTNYEQYFGPGTRLTVT.

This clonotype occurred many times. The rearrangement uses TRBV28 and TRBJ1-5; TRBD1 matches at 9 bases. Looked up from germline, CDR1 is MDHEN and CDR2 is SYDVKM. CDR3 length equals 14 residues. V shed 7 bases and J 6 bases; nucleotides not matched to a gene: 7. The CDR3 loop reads CASTRQGVSQPQHF. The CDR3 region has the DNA TGTGCCAGCACCAGACAGGGGGTGAGTCAGCCCCAGCATTTT.

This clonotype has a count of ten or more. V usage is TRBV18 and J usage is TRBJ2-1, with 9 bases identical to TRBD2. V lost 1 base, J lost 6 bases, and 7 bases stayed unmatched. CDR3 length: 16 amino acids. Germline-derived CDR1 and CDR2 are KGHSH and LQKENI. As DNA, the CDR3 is TGTGCCAGCTCACCACAGACTAGCGGTGCCAGCAATGAGCAGTTCTTC. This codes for CASSPQTSGASNEQFF.

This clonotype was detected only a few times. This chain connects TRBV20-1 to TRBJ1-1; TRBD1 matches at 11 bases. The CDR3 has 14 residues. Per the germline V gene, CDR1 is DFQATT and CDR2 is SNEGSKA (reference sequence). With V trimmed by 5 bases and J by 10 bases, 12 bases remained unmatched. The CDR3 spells CSALIGTGGKRAFF. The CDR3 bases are TGCAGTGCTTTAATAGGGACAGGGGGAAAGAGAGCTTTCTTT.

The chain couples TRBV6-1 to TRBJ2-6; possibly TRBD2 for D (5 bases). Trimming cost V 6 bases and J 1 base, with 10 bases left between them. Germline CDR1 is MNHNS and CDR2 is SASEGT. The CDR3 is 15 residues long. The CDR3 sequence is CASSGLFSGANVLTF. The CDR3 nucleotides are TGTGCCAGCAGCGGACTGTTTTCTGGGGCCAACGTCCTGACTTTC.

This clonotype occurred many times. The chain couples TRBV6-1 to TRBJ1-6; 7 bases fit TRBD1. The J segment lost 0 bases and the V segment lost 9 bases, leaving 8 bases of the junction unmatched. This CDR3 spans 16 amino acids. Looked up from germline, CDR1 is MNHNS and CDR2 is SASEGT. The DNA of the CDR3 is TGTGCCAGTCGTCTCGCAGGGGGCTCCTATAATTCACCCCTCCACTTT. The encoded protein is CASRLAGGSYNSPLHF.

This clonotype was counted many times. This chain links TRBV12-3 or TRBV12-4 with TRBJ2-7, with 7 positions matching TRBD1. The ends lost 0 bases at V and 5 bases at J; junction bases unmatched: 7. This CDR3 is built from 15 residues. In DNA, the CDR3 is TGTGCCAGCAGTTTAGCGACAGGGATTTCGAACGAGCAGTACTTC. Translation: CASSLATGISNEQYF.

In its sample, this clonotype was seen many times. CDR3 protein: CSAMDSGYEQYF. In nucleotides, the CDR3 is TGCAGTGCCATGGATTCGGGATACGAGCAGTACTTC. V usage is TRBV20-1 and J usage is TRBJ2-7, with D perhaps TRBD2 (5 bases). Germline V lookup: CDR1 DFQATT, CDR2 SNEGSKA (reference sequence). CDR3 length: 12 amino acids. V gave up 6 bases and J gave up 4 bases, with 13 bases separating them.

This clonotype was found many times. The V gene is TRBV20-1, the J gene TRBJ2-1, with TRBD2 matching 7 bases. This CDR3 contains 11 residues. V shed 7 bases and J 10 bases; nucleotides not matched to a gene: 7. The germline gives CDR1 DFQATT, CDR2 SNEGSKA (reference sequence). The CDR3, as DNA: TGCAGTGTGGCGGGAGTGGGGGAGCAGTTCTTC. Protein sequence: CSVAGVGEQFF.

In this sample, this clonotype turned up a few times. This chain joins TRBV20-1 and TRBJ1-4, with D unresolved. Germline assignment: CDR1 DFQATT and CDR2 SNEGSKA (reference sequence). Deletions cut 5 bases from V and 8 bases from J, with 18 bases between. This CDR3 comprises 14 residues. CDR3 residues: CSARKGMGNEKLFF. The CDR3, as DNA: TGCAGTGCTCGCAAGGGAATGGGGAACGAAAAACTGTTTTTT.

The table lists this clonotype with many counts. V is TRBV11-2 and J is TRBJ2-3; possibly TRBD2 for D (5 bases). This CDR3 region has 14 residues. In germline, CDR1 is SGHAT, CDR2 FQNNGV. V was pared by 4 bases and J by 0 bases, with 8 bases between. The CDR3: CASSSEDSTDTQYF. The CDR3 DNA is TGTGCCAGCAGCTCGGAGGACAGCACAGATACGCAGTATTTT.

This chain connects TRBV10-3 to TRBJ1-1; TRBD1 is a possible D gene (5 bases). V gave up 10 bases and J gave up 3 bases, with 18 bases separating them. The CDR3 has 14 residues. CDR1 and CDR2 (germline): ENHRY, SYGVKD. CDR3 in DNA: TGTGCCACCAGCGGGGAACTCAGGGACACTGAAGCTTTCTTT. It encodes CATSGELRDTEAFF.

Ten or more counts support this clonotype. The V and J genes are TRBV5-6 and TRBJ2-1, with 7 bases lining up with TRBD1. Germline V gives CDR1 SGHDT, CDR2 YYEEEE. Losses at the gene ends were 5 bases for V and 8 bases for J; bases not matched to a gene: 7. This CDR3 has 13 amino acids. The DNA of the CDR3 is TGTGCCAGCAGACCGACAGGGCGTTATGAGCAGTTCTTC. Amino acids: CASRPTGRYEQFF.

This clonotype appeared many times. CDR3 in DNA: TGTGCCTGGAGTGTGTTGTCCGGGGACGAGCAGTACTTC. Encoded protein: CAWSVLSGDEQYF. The V and J genes are TRBV30 and TRBJ2-7; D is perhaps TRBD2 (5 bases). The V gene lost 0 bases and the J gene lost 5 bases, with 11 bases spanning the gap. The CDR3 covers 13 residues. The germline CDR1 and CDR2 sequences are GTSNPN and SVGIG (reference sequence).

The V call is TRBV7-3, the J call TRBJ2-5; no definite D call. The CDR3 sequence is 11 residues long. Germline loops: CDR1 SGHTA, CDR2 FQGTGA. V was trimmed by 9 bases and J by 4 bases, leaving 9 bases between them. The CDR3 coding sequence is TGTGCCAGTATGAAGGGAGAGACCCAGTACTTC. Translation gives CASMKGETQYF.

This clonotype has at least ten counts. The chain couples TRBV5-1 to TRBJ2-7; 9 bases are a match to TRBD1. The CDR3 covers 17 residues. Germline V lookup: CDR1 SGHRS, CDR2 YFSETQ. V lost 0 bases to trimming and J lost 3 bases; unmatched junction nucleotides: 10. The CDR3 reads CASSLAQKRTGDYEQYF. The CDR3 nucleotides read TGCGCCAGCAGCTTGGCCCAAAAGAGGACAGGGGACTACGAGCAGTACTTC.

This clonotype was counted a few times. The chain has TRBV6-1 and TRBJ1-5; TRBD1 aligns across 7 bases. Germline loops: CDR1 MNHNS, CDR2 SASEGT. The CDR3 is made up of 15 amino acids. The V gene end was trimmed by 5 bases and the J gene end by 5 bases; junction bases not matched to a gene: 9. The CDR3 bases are TGTGCCAGCAGTAAGGACAGGTATGGAGATCAGCCCCAGCATTTT. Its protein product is CASSKDRYGDQPQHF.